This T cell receptor beta chain originates from a study of T cell responses to AZD1222 COVID-19 vaccine. With 0 bases removed from V and 4 bases from J, the gap between germline ends came to 6 bases. Germline V gives CDR1 MNHEY, CDR2 SVGAGI. CDR3 length: 13 residues. For this clone: Its specificity is unknown.

This table comes from immunoSEQ multiplex PCR, and its TCRdb copy is limited to in-frame clones, with some not included. The sample shows 70,000 to 95,000 clones, roughly 90% of them seen only once. Findings and limits, study-wide: Donors were chiefly white British, with a greater number of females, and clonal diversity was perhaps underestimated. Every sample of the repertoires postdated the peak T cell response.

This clonotype was obtained from an adult in good health. Material: peripheral blood, obtained on day 0 of AZD1222 vaccination. The chain uses TRBV6-5 and TRBJ1-2; a possible D gene is TRBD1 (5 bases). CDR3 DNA sequence: TGTGCCAGCAGTTACTCAGGGGTCTATGGCTACACCTTC. Translating gives CASSYSGVYGYTF.